This section outlines one T cell receptor (beta chain) sequence together with its context. This specimen belongs to a study of blood T cell repertoires in COVID-19. Study-level background: Sites across the United States, Italy and Spain contributed samples from acute and convalescent COVID-19.

The ends lost 4 bases at V and 6 bases at J; junction bases unmatched: 1. The CDR3 is 13 amino acids. Germline assignment: CDR1 SGHNT and CDR2 YYREEE (reference sequence). As handled by the study authors: Estimation of nucleated cell counts was performed using reference gene primer amplification. Sequencing used immunoSEQ multiplex PCR; TCRdb keeps in-frame clones, though not all of them. V and J calls and clone size are given by that table; D and trimming were obtained from the DNA. The sample holds approximately 150,000 clones, about 79% seen once. This TCR was recovered from a man aged 60-69 years with active or convalescent COVID-19. V gene TRBV5-4 combines with J gene TRBJ1-4; 9 bases agree with TRBD1. The specimen was peripheral blood. The CDR3 sequence: CASSRTGDEKLFF. Written as DNA, the CDR3 is TGTGCCAGCAGCCGGACAGGGGATGAAAAACTGTTTTTT.